The text below deals with one T cell receptor beta chain. The antigen is unknown. This table comes from immunoSEQ multiplex PCR, and its TCRdb copy is limited to in-frame clones, with some not included. The data show roughly 100,000 clones, with roughly 77% seen just once and around 24% held by the top ten. This sample is drawn from a study of CD8 T cell repertoires and HIV-1 epitope variants. Study in general: Separate wells received one of Twenty-five Gag or Nef variant peptides. 1M T cells were kept uncultured as a baseline.

Germline V gene data show CDR1 as SGDLS and CDR2 as YYNGEE. Trimming stripped 3 bases from V and 0 bases from J, with 10 bases between. The CDR3 sequence is 15 residues long. The study's findings and limits: Ten or so TCR beta clonotypes were antigen-specific, five or six apparently recognizing autologous or escape variants.

This sequence joins TRBV9 and TRBJ2-1; perhaps D is TRBD1 or TRBD2 (5 bases each). The sequence derives from a male donor with HIV. The sequenced sample was uncultured baseline CD8+ T cells from peripheral blood mononuclear cells (PBMCs). CDR3 sequence: CASSDWGSSYNEQFF. DNA for the CDR3: TGTGCCAGCAGCGACTGGGGGAGCTCCTACAATGAGCAGTTCTTC.